The 10 T cell receptor beta chains below come from one sample, sequenced in a study of T cell responses to AZD1222 COVID-19 vaccine. Generated by immunoSEQ multiplex PCR, the TCRdb table keeps only in-frame clones and is missing some. The sample carries fewer than 150,000 clones, 88% recorded once. The sequencing used peripheral blood, collected on day 0 of AZD1222 vaccination. These receptors were obtained from an adult in good health.

The V gene is TRBV19, the J gene TRBJ1-2, with TRBD1 matching 8 bases. The V gene's germline CDR1 is LNHDA and CDR2 SQIVND (reference sequence). V trimming: 5 bases; J trimming: 5 bases; junction bases outside the gene matches: 10. This CDR3 contains 15 residues. The CDR3 sequence: CASSLLAGGEYGYTF. DNA of the CDR3: TGTGCCAGTAGTCTCCTGGCAGGGGGCGAATATGGCTACACCTTC.

CDR3 protein: CASRTDYTGELFF. In nucleotides, the CDR3 is TGTGCCAGCAGAACAGATTACACCGGGGAGCTGTTTTTT. The genes are TRBV11-2 and TRBJ2-2; no clear D. This CDR3 contains 13 residues. CDR1 is SGHAT, CDR2 FQNNGV, per germline. With 6 bases removed from V and 3 bases from J, the gap between germline ends came to 8 bases. The full variable domain, in which reference TRBV11-2 and TRBJ2-2 provide the parts outside the CDR3, is EAGVAQSPRYKIIEKRQSVAFWCNPISGHATLYWYQQILGQGPKLLIQFQNNGVVDDSQLPKDRFSAERLKGVDSTLKIQPAKLEDSAVYLCASRTDYTGELFFGEGSRLTVL.

This clone was observed a few times. This chain joins TRBV6-5 and TRBJ1-1; D not certain. Germline lookup yields CDR1 MNHEY and CDR2 SVGAGI. V shed 0 bases and J shed 4 bases, with 12 bases lying between them. There are 15 residues in the CDR3. DNA of the CDR3: TGTGCCAGCAGTTACTCGAGGGTTCTGGGCACTGAAGCTTTCTTT. Translation gives CASSYSRVLGTEAFF.

The rearrangement links TRBV2 to TRBJ1-4; D is unclear. The germline V gene encodes CDR1 SNHLY and CDR2 FYNNEI. The V end was cut by 6 bases, the J end by 5 bases, with 13 bases between. This CDR3 is built from 14 residues. The CDR3 here is CASSAGWANEKLFF. CDR3 DNA: TGTGCCAGCAGCGCCGGGTGGGCAAATGAAAAACTGTTTTTT.

The chain employs TRBV2 and TRBJ1-2; D unresolved. This CDR3 region has 12 residues. Looked up from germline, CDR1 is SNHLY and CDR2 is FYNNEI. With 2 bases removed from V and 7 bases from J, the gap between germline ends came to 8 bases. The CDR3 coding sequence is TGTGCCAGCAGTGAAATTTTCGGTGGCTACACCTTC. This gives the protein CASSEIFGGYTF.

V usage is TRBV5-1 and J usage is TRBJ2-5; D is possibly TRBD1 (5 bases). The V and J ends lost 1 base and 4 bases respectively, with 8 bases between them. The CDR3 sequence is 13 residues long. The germline V gene has CDR1 SGHRS and CDR2 YFSETQ. The CDR3 DNA is TGCGCCAGCAGCTTGTATGGGGCAGAGACCCAGTACTTC. This sequence encodes CASSLYGAETQYF. Full variable domain (remainder filled in from reference TRBV5-1 and TRBJ2-5): KAGVTQTPRYLIKTRGQQVTLSCSPISGHRSVSWYQQTPGQGLQFLFEYFSETQRNKGNFPGRFSGRQFSNSRSEMNVSTLELGDSALYLCASSLYGAETQYFGPGTRLLVL.

V is TRBV12-3 or TRBV12-4 and J is TRBJ1-2; no firm D call. Trimming shortened V by 1 base and J by 1 base, and 4 bases separated the two germline ends. The CDR3 has 13 residues. The CDR3 DNA is TGTGCCAGCAGTTTAGGGGGTAACTATGGCTACACCTTC. Translation: CASSLGGNYGYTF.

The chain links TRBV9 to TRBJ1-2; 7 bases match TRBD1. The V segment lost 3 bases and the J segment 6 bases; nucleotides outside the gene matches: 14. CDR3 length equals 16 residues. In germline, CDR1 is SGDLS, CDR2 YYNGEE. CDR3 sequence: CASSATMRGQGDGYTF. For the CDR3, the DNA is TGTGCCAGCAGCGCGACAATGAGGGGGCAGGGAGATGGCTACACCTTC.

The gene calls are TRBV5-1 and TRBJ2-7; 9 nucleotides match TRBD2. The germline CDR1 and CDR2 sequences are SGHRS and YFSETQ. The CDR3 covers 15 residues. Trimming removed 0 bases from V and 6 bases from J; junction bases left unmatched: 7. CDR3 region: CASSLERGGAREQYF. As DNA, the CDR3 is TGCGCCAGCAGCTTGGAGCGCGGGGGGGCACGCGAGCAGTACTTC. The variable domain in full, with the rest retrieved from reference TRBV5-1 and TRBJ2-7, is KAGVTQTPRYLIKTRGQQVTLSCSPISGHRSVSWYQQTPGQGLQFLFEYFSETQRNKGNFPGRFSGRQFSNSRSEMNVSTLELGDSALYLCASSLERGGAREQYFGPGTRLTVT.

V and J are TRBV3-1 (or the pseudogene TRBV3-2) and TRBJ2-3, with D maybe TRBD1 (5 bases). With 2 bases removed from V and 4 bases from J, the gap between germline ends came to 13 bases. The length of the CDR3 is 15 residues. Looked up from germline, CDR1 is LGHDT and CDR2 is YNNKEL (reference sequence). CDR3: CASSQPGPQPDTQYF. In DNA, the CDR3 is TGTGCCAGCAGCCAACCAGGGCCTCAACCAGATACGCAGTATTTT.